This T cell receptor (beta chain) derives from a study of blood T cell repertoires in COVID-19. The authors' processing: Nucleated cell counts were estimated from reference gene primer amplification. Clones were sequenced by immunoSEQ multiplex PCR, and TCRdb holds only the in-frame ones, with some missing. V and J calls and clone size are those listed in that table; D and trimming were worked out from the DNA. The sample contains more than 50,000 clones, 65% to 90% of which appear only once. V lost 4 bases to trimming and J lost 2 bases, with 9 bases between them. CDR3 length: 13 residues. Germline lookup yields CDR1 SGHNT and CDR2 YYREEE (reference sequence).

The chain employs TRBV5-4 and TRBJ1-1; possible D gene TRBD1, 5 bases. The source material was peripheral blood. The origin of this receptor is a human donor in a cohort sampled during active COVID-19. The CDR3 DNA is TGTGCCAGCAGCGGGAGGGGTAACACTGAAGCTTTCTTT. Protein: CASSGRGNTEAFF.